This T cell receptor beta chain emerged from a study of blood T cell repertoires in COVID-19. Overall study context: The study drew acute and convalescent COVID-19 samples from the United States, Italy and Spain. PBMCs, B-cell-depleted T cells, or T cells were the source of the cDNA or gDNA that made up the material.

The CDR3 covers 17 residues. Germline V lookup: CDR1 SGHNT, CDR2 YYREEE (reference sequence). The ends lost 4 bases at V and 6 bases at J; junction bases unmatched: 11. The protocol was immunoSEQ multiplex PCR, while the TCRdb copy is restricted to in-frame clones and leaves out a portion. The sample carries under 300,000 clones, roughly 81% recorded once. The sequence came from a man aged 50 to 59 with acute or convalescent COVID-19. The chain has TRBV5-4 and TRBJ2-3; the match to TRBD2 covers 13 bases. The specimen sequenced was peripheral blood. In nucleotides, the CDR3 is TGTGCCAGCAGCCCGGAAACTAGCGGGGGGGCCGCGGATACGCAGTATTTT. It is translated as CASSPETSGGAADTQYF.